The 26 T cell receptor beta chains below come from one sample, sequenced in a study of blood T cell repertoires in COVID-19. Profiling relied on immunoSEQ multiplex PCR, and the TCRdb table lists in-frame clones only, not all of them. The top ten clones hold roughly 2% of a sample with fewer than 350,000 clones, 80% to 90% of them seen once. Sequenced material: PBMCs or T cells enriched from blood (not recorded which). These receptors all come from a man younger than 40 who had recovered from COVID-19.

The CDR3 is CASSSGQGSYNSPLHF. As DNA, the CDR3 is TGTGCCAGCAGCTCGGGACAGGGCTCCTATAATTCACCCCTCCACTTT. The rearrangement joins TRBV5-4 to TRBJ1-6, with 9 bases identical to TRBD1. The germline V gene has CDR1 SGHNT and CDR2 YYREEE (reference sequence). V lost 3 bases and J lost 0; bases outside the gene matches: 1. This CDR3 is built from 16 residues.

This sequence joins TRBV5-1 and TRBJ1-2; perhaps TRBD1 as D (5 bases). This CDR3 contains 13 residues. The V gene lost 3 bases and the J gene lost 4 bases, with 10 bases spanning the gap. The germline CDR1 and CDR2 sequences are SGHRS and YFSETQ. CDR3: CASSSDSFYGYTF. CDR3 DNA: TGCGCCAGCAGCTCAGACAGCTTCTATGGCTACACCTTC. The variable domain in full, with the rest retrieved from reference TRBV5-1 and TRBJ1-2, is KAGVTQTPRYLIKTRGQQVTLSCSPISGHRSVSWYQQTPGQGLQFLFEYFSETQRNKGNFPGRFSGRQFSNSRSEMNVSTLELGDSALYLCASSSDSFYGYTFGSGTRLTVV.

This sequence joins TRBV7-9 and TRBJ1-1; no definite D call. This CDR3 contains 14 residues. V was clipped by 4 bases and J by 0 bases, with 9 bases between them. From germline, CDR1 is SEHNR and CDR2 FQNEAQ (reference sequence). CDR3 nucleotides: TGTGCCAGCAGCTCTAGTAGTCTGAACACTGAAGCTTTCTTT. Protein sequence: CASSSSSLNTEAFF.

This chain connects TRBV2 to TRBJ1-1; the D is unclear. Germline values: CDR1 SNHLY, CDR2 FYNNEI. The length of the CDR3 is 14 residues. Trimming took off 3 bases at V and 4 bases at J, with 12 bases between the two ends. The CDR3 DNA reads TGTGCCAGCAGTGAGGAGAGGAGGGCCACTGAAGCTTTCTTT. Protein: CASSEERRATEAFF. Full variable domain (remainder filled in from reference TRBV2 and TRBJ1-1): EPEVTQTPSHQVTQMGQEVILRCVPISNHLYFYWYRQILGQKVEFLVSFYNNEISEKSEIFDDQFSVERPDGSNFTLKIRSTKLEDSAMYFCASSEERRATEAFFGQGTRLTVV.

The chain carries TRBV9 and TRBJ1-1; no clear D. Germline-derived CDR1 and CDR2 are SGDLS and YYNGEE. Trimming left V 2 bases short and J 0 bases short, with 8 bases between. The CDR3 is 14 residues long. DNA of the CDR3: TGTGCCAGCAGCGTGGGCAGGTTGAACACTGAAGCTTTCTTT. This codes for CASSVGRLNTEAFF. The whole variable domain, filled in from reference TRBV9 and TRBJ1-1, reads DSGVTQTPKHLITATGQRVTLRCSPRSGDLSVYWYQQSLDQGLQFLIQYYNGEERAKGNILERFSAQQFPDLHSELNLSSLELGDSALYFCASSVGRLNTEAFFGQGTRLTVV.

The V call is TRBV10-3, the J call TRBJ2-5; TRBD1 agrees at 10 bases. Germline values: CDR1 ENHRY, CDR2 SYGVKD. CDR3 length: 16 amino acids. V shed 0 bases, J shed 7 bases, and the junction held 8 bases outside the gene matches. The CDR3 DNA sequence: TGTGCCATCAGTGAGTCCAGTGGACAGGGGGTAAGGACCCAGTACTTC. This codes for CAISESSGQGVRTQYF.

CDR3 sequence (DNA): TGCGCCAGCGGACAGGGCGCCTATGGCTACACCTTC. Amino acid sequence: CASGQGAYGYTF. The chain links TRBV5-1 to TRBJ1-2; TRBD1 matches at 8 bases. Germline V gene lookup returns CDR1 SGHRS and CDR2 YFSETQ. V shed 7 bases, J shed 4 bases, and the junction held 3 bases outside the gene matches. The CDR3 covers 12 residues.

This clone was detected only once. The gene calls are TRBV3-1 (or the pseudogene TRBV3-2) and TRBJ1-2, with 8 bases that match TRBD1. Trimming removed 4 bases from V and 6 bases from J; junction bases left unmatched: 4. The CDR3 has 13 amino acids. Germline CDR1 reads LGHDT; CDR2 reads YNNKEL (reference sequence). The CDR3 region has the DNA TGTGCCAGCAGCCTGTTACAGGGGGATGGCTACACCTTC. Its translation is CASSLLQGDGYTF.

This clone was seen only once. The chain carries TRBV27 and TRBJ1-2; the match to TRBD1 covers 11 bases. Germline CDR1 is MNHEY and CDR2 is SMNVEV (reference sequence). With 8 bases clipped from V and 5 bases from J, the junction kept 10 bases outside the gene matches. This CDR3 is 15 amino acids long. The CDR3 region has the DNA TGTGCCAGCGGTGAGGGGACAGGGGGTAGTTATGGCTACACCTTC. This encodes CASGEGTGGSYGYTF.

The rearrangement joins TRBV4-1 to TRBJ2-7; 9 bases fit TRBD2. V shed 1 base and J 0 bases; nucleotides not matched to a gene: 4. There are 16 residues in the CDR3. CDR1 and CDR2 (germline): MGHRA, YSYEKL. CDR3 residues: CASSQVGGLASYEQYF. CDR3 coding DNA: TGCGCCAGCAGCCAAGTAGGGGGACTAGCCTCCTACGAGCAGTACTTC.

The chain recombines TRBV15 with TRBJ2-2, with D possibly being TRBD1 (6 bases). Germline loops: CDR1 LNHNV, CDR2 YYDKDF (reference sequence). Trimming removed 5 bases at V and 1 base at J, with 14 bases between. This CDR3 comprises 16 residues. The CDR3: CATSPHLGQNTGELFF. The CDR3, as DNA: TGTGCCACCAGCCCCCACCTGGGACAGAACACCGGGGAGCTGTTTTTT.

V gene TRBV30 combines with J gene TRBJ2-3; 7 bases agree with TRBD1. The CDR3 has 14 amino acids. The J segment lost 6 bases and the V segment lost 2 bases, leaving 8 bases of the junction unmatched. Germline CDR1 and CDR2: GTSNPN and SVGIG (reference sequence). Here the CDR3 reads CAWSQGDSADTQYF. For the CDR3, the DNA is TGTGCCTGGAGTCAGGGGGATTCAGCGGATACGCAGTATTTT.

The chain employs TRBV3-1 (or the pseudogene TRBV3-2) and TRBJ2-7; 8 positions agree with TRBD2. The CDR3 loop spans 14 amino acids. Trimming cost V 7 bases and J 0 bases; bases outside gene matches: 5. From germline, CDR1 is LGHDT and CDR2 YNNKEL (reference sequence). CDR3 sequence: CASTLSGDSYEQYF. The CDR3 DNA reads TGTGCCAGCACCCTTAGCGGGGACTCCTACGAGCAGTACTTC.

V gene TRBV6-5 combines with J gene TRBJ2-7; possible D gene TRBD2, 5 bases. This CDR3 is 14 amino acids long. Germline CDR1 MNHEY, CDR2 SVGAGI. The V gene lost 7 bases and the J gene lost 6 bases, with 19 bases spanning the gap. The CDR3 region is CASKQPSGTSEQYF. DNA for the CDR3: TGTGCCAGCAAACAGCCGTCTGGCACTAGCGAGCAGTACTTC.

The rearrangement uses TRBV19 and TRBJ2-2; 8 positions agree with TRBD2. V was pared by 11 bases and J by 4 bases, with 15 bases of the junction left unmatched. The CDR3 consists of 16 residues. Germline CDR1 reads LNHDA; CDR2 reads SQIVND (reference sequence). This CDR3 is CAGLKAFLAGTGELFF. CDR3 nucleotides: TGTGCCGGCCTCAAAGCCTTTCTAGCGGGCACCGGGGAGCTGTTTTTT.

The table lists this clone with a few counts. V gene TRBV7-2 combines with J gene TRBJ1-2; no reliable D call. With 4 bases removed from V and 6 bases from J, the gap between germline ends came to 18 bases. The germline V gene has CDR1 SGHTA and CDR2 FQGNSA. The CDR3 is 15 residues long. DNA for the CDR3: TGTGCCAGCAGCTACACGGGTAGCATCAATGATGGCTACACCTTC. As protein: CASSYTGSINDGYTF.

The chain employs TRBV18 and TRBJ1-2, with 9 positions matching TRBD1. The trim removed 8 bases at V and 4 bases at J, leaving 14 bases unmatched. Germline lookup yields CDR1 KGHSH and CDR2 LQKENI. This CDR3 contains 16 residues. The CDR3 reads CASGGPGQGTSYGYTF. The CDR3 DNA reads TGTGCCAGCGGAGGACCGGGACAGGGTACTTCCTATGGCTACACCTTC.

J is TRBJ1-5 and V is TRBV10-2, with TRBD1 as a possible D gene (6 bases). CDR3 length: 14 amino acids. CDR1 is WSHSY, CDR2 SAAADI, per germline. V lost 5 bases, J lost 3 bases, and 11 bases lay in between. Here the CDR3 reads CASSLTGINQPQHF. The DNA of the CDR3 is TGCGCCAGCAGTCTCACAGGGATCAATCAGCCCCAGCATTTT.

The V and J genes are TRBV6-5 and TRBJ2-7; TRBD1 aligns across 10 bases. This CDR3 is 14 amino acids long. From germline, CDR1 is MNHEY and CDR2 SVGAGI. V lost 5 bases to trimming and J lost 4 bases; unmatched junction nucleotides: 5. The CDR3 region has the DNA TGTGCCAGCAGTCACCGGGACAGGGGATACGAGCAGTACTTC. Amino acid sequence: CASSHRDRGYEQYF.

The chain carries TRBV29-1 and TRBJ1-2, with D tentatively TRBD1 (5 bases). Between the trimmed V and J ends, which lost 6 bases and 2 bases, there was a span of 13 bases. Germline V gene sequence: CDR1 SQVTM, CDR2 ANQGSEA. The CDR3 totals 13 residues. The CDR3 DNA is TGCAGCGTCAGGAAGGGGCGAAACTATGGCTACACCTTC. Encoded protein: CSVRKGRNYGYTF.

This chain's CDR3 is CASSLGAAGDEQFF. In nucleotides, the CDR3 is TGCGCCAGCAGCTTGGGCGCGGCAGGGGACGAGCAGTTCTTC. The rearrangement uses TRBV5-1 and TRBJ2-1; a weak D match, TRBD1 (6 bases). Germline V CDR1 and CDR2: SGHRS, YFSETQ. Trimming shortened V by 0 bases and J by 10 bases, and 14 bases separated the two germline ends. This CDR3 has 14 amino acids.

CDR3 protein: CASSPSRDTYYEQYF. Here the CDR3 DNA reads TGTGCCAGCAGTCCGTCCCGGGACACGTATTACGAGCAGTACTTC. J is TRBJ2-7 and V is TRBV6-5, with D tentatively TRBD1 (6 bases). The CDR3 has 15 amino acids. CDR1 is MNHEY and CDR2 is SVGAGI in the germline V gene. Between the trimmed V and J ends, which lost 5 bases and 4 bases, there was a span of 18 bases.

The chain links TRBV5-1 to TRBJ1-1; TRBD1 agrees at 7 bases. The CDR3 is 13 amino acids. With 5 bases clipped from V and 3 bases from J, the junction kept 4 bases outside the gene matches. The germline V gene has CDR1 SGHRS and CDR2 YFSETQ. The CDR3 loop reads CASRNTGDTEAFF. The DNA for the CDR3 is TGCGCCAGCAGAAATACAGGGGACACTGAAGCTTTCTTT. Looking up the rest from reference TRBV5-1 and TRBJ1-1 gives the full variable domain: KAGVTQTPRYLIKTRGQQVTLSCSPISGHRSVSWYQQTPGQGLQFLFEYFSETQRNKGNFPGRFSGRQFSNSRSEMNVSTLELGDSALYLCASRNTGDTEAFFGQGTRLTVV.

This clone is a singleton in its sample. V usage is TRBV3-1 (or the pseudogene TRBV3-2) and J usage is TRBJ1-6, with D maybe TRBD1 (5 bases). Germline CDR1 reads LGHDT; CDR2 reads YNNKEL (reference sequence). V was clipped by 1 base and J by 7 bases, with 11 bases between them. The CDR3 length is 15 residues. CDR3 bases: TGTGCCAGCAGCCAAGGACCCGGGGGGAATTCACCCCTCCACTTT. This codes for CASSQGPGGNSPLHF.

The V call is TRBV24-1, the J call TRBJ2-1; a possible D gene is TRBD2 (6 bases). This CDR3 contains 16 residues. Germline assignment: CDR1 KGHDR and CDR2 SFDVKD. The ends were cut back, 2 bases at V and 6 bases at J, with 16 bases in the middle. The CDR3 is CATSDSNARRVNEQFF. CDR3 sequence (DNA): TGTGCCACCAGTGATTCTAACGCCAGGAGGGTCAATGAGCAGTTCTTC.

In the case of this clone: Other DNA variants within this sample encode the same CDR3. The V and J genes are TRBV27 and TRBJ1-1; TRBD1 might be the D (6 bases). The CDR3 is made up of 15 amino acids. Trimming took 0 bases from V and 0 from J, leaving 8 bases between them. Germline V gene sequence: CDR1 MNHEY, CDR2 SMNVEV (reference sequence). As DNA, the CDR3 is TGTGCCAGCAGTTTATCCGGGGGGCTGAACACTGAAGCTTTCTTT. Translated: CASSLSGGLNTEAFF.